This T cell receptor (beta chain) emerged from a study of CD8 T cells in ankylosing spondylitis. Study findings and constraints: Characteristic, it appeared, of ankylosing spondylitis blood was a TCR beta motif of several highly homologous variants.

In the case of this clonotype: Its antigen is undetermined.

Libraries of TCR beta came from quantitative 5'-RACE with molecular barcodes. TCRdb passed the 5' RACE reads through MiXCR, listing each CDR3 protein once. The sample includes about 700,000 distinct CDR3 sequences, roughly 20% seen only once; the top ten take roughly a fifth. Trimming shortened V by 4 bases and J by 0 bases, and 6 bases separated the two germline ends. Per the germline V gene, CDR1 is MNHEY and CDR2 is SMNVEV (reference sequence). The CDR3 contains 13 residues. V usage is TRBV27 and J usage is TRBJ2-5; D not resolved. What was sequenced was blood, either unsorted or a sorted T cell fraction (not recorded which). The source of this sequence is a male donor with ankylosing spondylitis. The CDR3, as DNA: TGTGCCAGCAGTTCGCGGTACCAAGAGACCCAGTACTTC. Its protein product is CASSSRYQETQYF.